This is a list of T cell receptor beta chains from one sample in a study of shared clonotypes between healthy human individuals. The data were produced by immunoSEQ multiplex PCR, yet TCRdb's version contains in-frame clones alone and is incomplete. The sample yields approximately 840,000 clones, about 96% seen once. The specimen sequenced was naive CD8+ T cells sorted from blood. These receptors were obtained from a man aged 30 to 45 in good health. Each CDR3 is given with its conserved first and last residue. A D gene is named only where the DNA matches it firmly. Only some rows state a clone size, as once, few, many or a class for expanded clones.

J	size	D	V	CDR3	DNA
TRBJ1-1	once	TRBD1	TRBV19	CASYAGGKTEAFF	TGTGCCAGCTACGCAGGGGGGAAGACTGAAGCTTTCTTT
TRBJ2-5	once	NA	TRBV11-2	CASSLENGGPETQYF	TGTGCCAGCAGCTTAGAGAACGGGGGTCCGGAGACCCAGTACTTC
TRBJ2-2	NA	NA	TRBV5-1	CASSFPPPITGELFF	TGCGCCAGCAGCTTTCCACCTCCGATCACCGGGGAGCTGTTTTTT
TRBJ2-1	NA	TRBD2	TRBV4-3	CASSQVFGSGTSSYNEQFF	TGCGCCAGCAGCCAAGTGTTCGGTAGCGGGACGAGCTCCTACAATGAGCAGTTCTTC
TRBJ1-1	NA	TRBD1	TRBV27	CASSSYRGGQGPGLPDEAFF	TGTGCCAGCAGTTCGTACAGAGGAGGACAGGGTCCCGGACTCCCCGATGAAGCTTTCTTT
TRBJ2-7	NA	TRBD2	TRBV5-1	CASSSPGTSQRREQYF	TGCGCCAGCAGCTCCCCAGGGACTAGCCAACGAAGGGAGCAGTACTTC
TRBJ1-1	once	NA	TRBV5-6	CASHLGGTNTEAFF	TGTGCCAGTCACCTGGGGGGGACGAACACTGAAGCTTTCTTT
TRBJ2-1	NA	NA	TRBV9	CASSVGYVRRNEQFF	TGTGCCAGCAGCGTGGGCTACGTCCGTCGTAATGAGCAGTTCTTC
TRBJ2-3	NA	TRBD1	TRBV7-8	CASSAAGTGLGTDTQYF	TGTGCCAGCAGCGCAGCCGGGACAGGACTGGGCACAGATACGCAGTATTTT
TRBJ1-4	NA	NA	TRBV9	CASSVAGGGGEKLFF	TGTGCCAGCAGCGTAGCAGGAGGCGGAGGTGAAAAACTGTTTTTT
TRBJ2-7	NA	NA	TRBV19	CASSIKDRYYEQYF	TGTGCCAGTAGTATAAAAGACAGGTACTACGAGCAGTACTTC
TRBJ1-2	NA	TRBD1	TRBV15	CATSRGTGDIYGYTF	TGTGCCACCAGCAGAGGGACAGGGGACATCTATGGCTACACCTTC
TRBJ2-7	NA	NA	TRBV6-1	CASSEGWGLEQYF	TGTGCCAGCAGTGAAGGTTGGGGGCTCGAGCAGTACTTC
TRBJ1-5	NA	NA	TRBV29-1	CSVLGGHSNQPQHF	TGCAGCGTTCTTGGGGGCCATAGCAATCAGCCCCAGCATTTT
TRBJ2-1	once	NA	TRBV2	CASSDTASNNEQFF	TGTGCCAGCAGTGATACAGCTAGTAACAATGAGCAGTTCTTC
TRBJ2-7	NA	NA	TRBV7-9	CASSPAVIGDSYEQYF	TGTGCCAGCAGCCCGGCTGTGATCGGGGATTCCTACGAGCAGTACTTC
TRBJ1-1	NA	NA	TRBV29-1	CSVDQGTEAFF	TGCAGCGTAGATCAAGGCACTGAAGCTTTCTTT
TRBJ1-1	once	NA	TRBV5-3	CARSLIPGAKTEAFF	TGTGCCAGAAGCTTGATTCCGGGGGCAAAGACTGAAGCTTTCTTT
TRBJ1-1	NA	NA	TRBV5-6	CASSFGADLNTEAFF	TGTGCCAGCAGCTTTGGTGCGGATTTGAACACTGAAGCTTTCTTT
TRBJ1-1	NA	TRBD1	TRBV29-1	CSVDGGQLSEAFF	TGCAGCGTCGACGGGGGACAGCTTAGTGAAGCTTTCTTT
TRBJ2-1	NA	NA	TRBV6-6	CASILTPYNEQFF	TGTGCCAGCATTCTTACCCCCTACAATGAGCAGTTCTTC
TRBJ1-4	NA	NA	TRBV7-2	CASSLVGQREKLFF	TGTGCCAGCAGCTTAGTCGGCCAAAGGGAAAAACTGTTTTTT
TRBJ2-2	NA	TRBD2	TRBV12-5	CASGLSASGSKTNTGELFF	TGTGCTAGTGGTTTAAGTGCTAGCGGGAGTAAAACGAACACCGGGGAGCTGTTTTTT
TRBJ2-1	NA	TRBD1	TRBV25-1	CASSGQGQSSYNEQFF	TGTGCCAGCAGTGGACAGGGACAAAGCTCCTACAATGAGCAGTTCTTC
TRBJ2-7	NA	NA	TRBV19	CASSTLKGIEQYF	TGTGCCAGTAGTACTTTAAAGGGAATCGAGCAGTACTTC
TRBJ2-1	NA	TRBD1	TRBV7-2	CASSMGQGDLVEQFF	TGTGCCAGCAGCATGGGACAGGGGGACCTGGTTGAGCAGTTCTTC
TRBJ1-2	NA	NA	TRBV4-1	CASSPSQVAAAHYGYTF	TGCGCCAGCAGCCCAAGCCAAGTAGCCGCAGCTCACTATGGCTACACCTTC
TRBJ1-1	NA	NA	TRBV29-1	CSVVFLRQGSTEAFF	TGCAGCGTAGTTTTCTTGAGGCAGGGGAGTACTGAAGCTTTCTTT
TRBJ2-7	NA	NA	TRBV10-2	CASSGGYEQYF	TGCGCCAGCAGTGGAGGCTACGAGCAGTACTTC
TRBJ1-2	NA	NA	TRBV4-3	CASSQYRTGAYGYTF	TGCGCCAGCAGCCAGTATAGGACGGGGGCCTATGGCTACACCTTC
TRBJ2-1	NA	NA	TRBV9	CASSPRFKEEQFF	TGTGCCAGCAGCCCAAGGTTCAAGGAGGAGCAGTTCTTC
TRBJ2-5	NA	NA	TRBV18	CASSPKDGPHQETQYF	TGTGCCAGCTCACCTAAGGACGGCCCCCACCAAGAGACCCAGTACTTC
TRBJ2-7	NA	NA	TRBV5-4	CASSLEQGPYEQYF	TGTGCCAGCAGCTTGGAACAGGGTCCCTACGAGCAGTACTTC
TRBJ2-3	NA	TRBD2	TRBV4-1	CASSQSSGSTDTQYF	TGCGCCAGCAGTCAATCTAGCGGGAGTACAGATACGCAGTATTTT
TRBJ2-5	NA	NA	TRBV28	CASSPRWETKETQYF	TGTGCCAGCAGTCCCCGTTGGGAAACCAAAGAGACCCAGTACTTC
TRBJ2-1	once	TRBD1	TRBV7-9	CASSSDREHNEQFF	TGTGCCAGCAGCTCCGACAGGGAGCACAATGAGCAGTTCTTC
TRBJ2-7	NA	NA	TRBV2	CASSDGYFPYF	TGTGCCAGCAGTGACGGTTACTTTCCATACTTC
TRBJ2-1	NA	TRBD1	TRBV28	CASSFITPGGEQFF	TGTGCCAGCAGTTTTATAACCCCAGGGGGAGAGCAGTTCTTC
TRBJ2-7	NA	TRBD2	TRBV7-9	CASSPRGGGTYEQYF	TGTGCCAGCAGCCCAAGAGGCGGGGGAACCTACGAGCAGTACTTC
TRBJ1-5	NA	TRBD1	TRBV27	CASSPGGAGNQPQHF	TGTGCCAGCAGCCCAGGGGGCGCTGGCAATCAGCCCCAGCATTTT
TRBJ2-7	NA	TRBD1	TRBV27	CASSLRGQSSYEQYF	TGTGCCAGCAGTTTACGGGGACAGAGCTCCTACGAGCAGTACTTC
TRBJ1-3	NA	TRBD1	TRBV7-9	CASSLGGQTYSGNTIYF	TGTGCCAGCAGCTTAGGGGGACAGACGTACTCTGGAAACACCATATATTTT
TRBJ1-5	once	NA	TRBV27	CASSRRGNQPQHF	TGTGCCAGCAGCCGACGGGGGAACCAGCCCCAGCATTTT
TRBJ1-1	NA	NA	TRBV6-1	CASSSGLIAEAFF	TGTGCCAGCAGCTCGGGTTTAATCGCTGAAGCTTTCTTT
TRBJ2-2	NA	NA	TRBV2	CASSVSGDMANTGELFF	TGTGCCAGCAGTGTATCGGGGGACATGGCGAACACCGGGGAGCTGTTTTTT
TRBJ2-7	NA	NA	TRBV11-2	CASSLGQGAYEQYF	TGTGCCAGCAGCTTAGGGCAGGGCGCCTACGAGCAGTACTTC
TRBJ2-3	NA	TRBD1	TRBV5-1	CASSLNQGALSTDTQYF	TGCGCCAGCAGCTTAAATCAGGGGGCGCTTAGCACAGATACGCAGTATTTT
TRBJ2-7	NA	TRBD2	TRBV19	CASSIDMREVVDEQYF	TGTGCCAGTAGTATAGATATGCGGGAGGTCGTCGACGAGCAGTACTTC
TRBJ2-5	NA	NA	TRBV5-4	CASSFGGETQYF	TGTGCCAGCAGCTTCGGTGGCGAGACCCAGTACTTC
TRBJ2-3	NA	TRBD2	TRBV2	CASSPSGGTTDTQYF	TGTGCCAGCAGTCCTAGCGGGGGGACTACAGATACGCAGTATTTT
TRBJ2-3	NA	TRBD2	TRBV28	CASSFYGLAGRGGWDTQYF	TGTGCCAGCAGTTTTTATGGACTAGCGGGTCGTGGAGGGTGGGATACGCAGTATTTT
TRBJ2-1	NA	NA	TRBV6-6	CASSYSSRDVDEQFF	TGTGCCAGCAGTTACTCGTCCAGGGATGTTGATGAGCAGTTCTTC
TRBJ2-7	NA	NA	TRBV10-1	CASSDSSYEQYF	TGCGCCAGCAGCGACAGCTCCTACGAGCAGTACTTC
TRBJ1-5	NA	TRBD1	TRBV2	CASRRGAGGGQPQHF	TGTGCCAGCAGGCGGGGTGCAGGGGGAGGTCAGCCCCAGCATTTT